Sequencing of this T cell receptor beta chain was carried out in a study of technical replicates of blood from a handful of donors. Unmatched junction bases numbered 7, after V lost 2 bases and J lost 5 bases. The germline V gene encodes CDR1 SEHNR and CDR2 FQNEAQ (reference sequence). The CDR3 covers 15 residues. Method: immunoSEQ multiplex PCR; TCRdb's copy keeps in-frame clones and lacks some. The sample contains 80,000 to 95,000 clones, around 92% of which appear only once. Sequencing was carried out using T cells isolated from PBMCs. The rearrangement uses TRBV7-9 and TRBJ2-7, with 9 bases matching TRBD1. This sequence was found in a human donor in good health. The CDR3 protein is CASSLRQGVVHEQYF. DNA for the CDR3: TGTGCCAGCAGCTTAAGACAGGGGGTCGTCCACGAGCAGTACTTC.